The rows below give T cell receptor beta chains drawn from one sample of a study of T-cell memory formation after mild COVID-19. MiXCR was run by TCRdb on the 5' RACE reads, yielding one entry per CDR3 protein. The sample includes 120,000 to 150,000 distinct CDR3 sequences, roughly a fifth of them seen just once. Sequenced input: PBMCs or a T cell subset sorted from them (not recorded which). Receptors were obtained from an adult woman who had mild COVID-19 (a few samples of this study predate the infection). Cell type and time point are not known. CDR3s include the opening cysteine and the closing phenylalanine or tryptophan. A D gene is named only where the DNA matches it firmly. The listing skips clone size in some rows; elsewhere it reads once, few, many or a size class.

j_call | clone_size | v_call | d_call | cdr3_aa | cdr3_nt
TRBJ1-5 | few | TRBV11-2 | NA | CASSQPGLGQPQHF | TGTGCCAGCAGCCAACCGGGCCTCGGTCAGCCCCAGCATTTT
TRBJ2-3 | NA | TRBV5-1 | NA | CASKVTGGATDTQYF | TGCGCCAGTAAAGTTACAGGGGGGGCCACAGATACGCAGTATTTT
TRBJ2-3 | NA | TRBV24-1 | TRBD2 | CATSDSGLISDTQYF | TGTGCCACCAGTGACTCGGGACTAATCTCAGATACGCAGTATTTT
TRBJ2-1 | NA | TRBV18 | NA | CASSPQAGSNEQFF | TGTGCCAGCTCACCGCAGGCAGGGAGCAATGAGCAGTTCTTC
TRBJ2-7 | NA | TRBV9 | NA | CASSPDRRSTYEQYF | TGTGCCAGCAGCCCTGACAGAAGATCTACCTACGAGCAGTACTTC
TRBJ2-5 | few | TRBV7-9 | TRBD2 | CASTVAGGVSGETQYF | TGTGCAAGCACAGTAGCGGGGGGCGTTTCGGGAGAGACCCAGTACTTC
TRBJ2-5 | few | TRBV5-1 | TRBD2 | CASRASGLFETQYF | TGCGCCAGCAGAGCTAGCGGGCTTTTTGAGACCCAGTACTTC
TRBJ2-5 | few | TRBV7-2 | NA | CASSFPGLTRETQYF | TGTGCCAGCAGCTTCCCAGGTTTGACTAGGGAGACCCAGTACTTC
TRBJ1-1 | few | TRBV5-1 | TRBD1 | CASSHDRGFYEAFF | TGCGCCAGCAGTCATGACAGGGGCTTTTATGAAGCTTTCTTT
TRBJ2-1 | NA | TRBV5-1 | NA | CASRPESSYNEQFF | TGCGCCAGCAGACCAGAAAGCTCCTACAATGAGCAGTTCTTC
TRBJ2-3 | NA | TRBV10-3 | NA | CAISDGRRTDTQYF | TGTGCCATCAGTGATGGAAGGCGCACAGATACGCAGTATTTT
TRBJ2-2 | NA | TRBV6-5 | NA | CAIRGAPNTGELFF | TGTGCCATAAGGGGGGCCCCGAACACCGGGGAGCTGTTTTTT
TRBJ2-3 | NA | TRBV11-2 | NA | CASRHRESSFTDTQYF | TGTGCCAGCCGGCATAGGGAGTCAAGCTTTACAGATACGCAGTATTTT
TRBJ2-7 | NA | TRBV5-1 | NA | CASSLAGRGYEQYF | TGCGCCAGCAGCTTGGCGGGGAGAGGCTACGAGCAGTACTTC
TRBJ1-2 | NA | TRBV20-1 | TRBD1 | CSANPINQGAHGYTF | TGCAGTGCTAATCCCATCAATCAGGGGGCTCATGGCTACACCTTC
TRBJ2-1 | NA | TRBV29-1 | NA | CSVGARYNEQFF | TGCAGCGTTGGGGCCAGATACAATGAGCAGTTCTTC
TRBJ1-1 | NA | TRBV18 | TRBD1 | CASSPSGTANTEAFF | TGTGCCAGCTCACCCTCCGGGACAGCGAACACTGAAGCTTTCTTT
TRBJ1-4 | NA | TRBV4-3 | NA | CASSQGAGDSEKLFF | TGCGCCAGCAGCCAGGGGGCTGGGGATTCAGAAAAACTGTTTTTT
TRBJ2-7 | few | TRBV5-1 | NA | CASSLEVGYEQYF | TGCGCCAGCAGCTTGGAAGTGGGCTACGAGCAGTACTTC
TRBJ2-7 | NA | TRBV4-3 | TRBD2 | CASSQVLAGGWDEQYF | TGCGCCAGCAGCCAAGTACTAGCGGGAGGCTGGGACGAGCAGTACTTC